The 5 T cell receptor beta chains below all came from one sample that was sequenced in a study of shared clonotypes between healthy human individuals. Some clones are missing from TCRdb's copy, which holds only in-frame ones; the method was immunoSEQ multiplex PCR. The data show under 650,000 clones, 95% to 97% seen once. Sample: naive CD4+ T cells sorted from blood. This sample's subset: CD45RA+ positively selected. These receptors were obtained from a woman aged 25 to 39 in good health.

This rearrangement joins TRBV27 to TRBJ2-1, with 11 bases that match TRBD2. The germline V gene has CDR1 MNHEY and CDR2 SMNVEV (reference sequence). This CDR3 is 16 amino acids long. Trimming cost V 3 bases and J 9 bases; bases outside gene matches: 10. The CDR3 DNA is TGTGCCAGCAGTTTTTCCGCTAGCGGGAGGTACGGTGAGCAGTTCTTC. Its protein is CASSFSASGRYGEQFF.

Worth noting for this clone: Other DNA sequences in the same sample also yield this CDR3. The V call is TRBV28, the J call TRBJ1-1; D is uncertain. V lost 1 base, J lost 5 bases, and 5 bases lay in between. CDR1 and CDR2 (germline): MDHEN, SYDVKM. The CDR3 covers 12 residues. CDR3 in amino acids: CASSLSRTEAFF. For the CDR3, the DNA is TGTGCCAGCAGTTTATCGAGGACTGAAGCTTTCTTT. Combining the CDR3 with reference TRBV28 and TRBJ1-1 gives the whole variable domain DVKVTQSSRYLVKRTGEKVFLECVQDMDHENMFWYRQDPGLGLRLIYFSYDVKMKEKGDIPEGYSVSREKKERFSLILESASTNQTSMYLCASSLSRTEAFFGQGTRLTVV.

The chain combines TRBV28 with TRBJ1-1; D is undetermined. This CDR3 is built from 15 residues. CDR1 and CDR2 (germline): MDHEN, SYDVKM. V dropped 8 bases and J dropped 0 bases, with 16 bases sitting between them. The CDR3 DNA reads TGTGCCAGCTTTCCCCCCGGCAGAATGAACACTGAAGCTTTCTTT. Its protein product is CASFPPGRMNTEAFF.

This chain uses TRBV6-1 with TRBJ1-1; D is uncertain. Germline V CDR1 and CDR2: MNHNS, SASEGT. The CDR3 has 14 amino acids. With 2 bases removed from V and 0 bases from J, the gap between germline ends came to 7 bases. The CDR3 reads CASSEILVNTEAFF. CDR3 DNA: TGTGCCAGCAGTGAAATATTAGTGAACACTGAAGCTTTCTTT.

The rearrangement links TRBV19 to TRBJ1-5, with TRBD1 as a possible D gene (5 bases). Germline assignment: CDR1 LNHDA and CDR2 SQIVND (reference sequence). This CDR3 contains 15 residues. Trimming stripped 0 bases from V and 7 bases from J, with 13 bases between. The CDR3 region has the DNA TGTGCCAGTAGTATAGATTGGGGGGAGCGGCAGCCCCAGCATTTT. This translates into CASSIDWGERQPQHF.